This TCR beta chain was captured in a study of CD8 T cells in ankylosing spondylitis. The study's findings and limits: One TCR beta motif, made up of eight highly homologous variants, appeared characteristic of ankylosing spondylitis blood.

V shed 4 bases and J 2 bases; nucleotides not matched to a gene: 5. The germline V gene encodes CDR1 SEHNR and CDR2 FQNEAQ (reference sequence). This CDR3 region has 15 residues. On this clonotype: No antigen is known for it.

TCRdb re-derived calls from the 5' RACE reads in MiXCR, one entry per CDR3 protein. This table holds 200,000 to 250,000 distinct CDR3 sequences, about 10% found once. This TCR was recovered from a male donor with ankylosing spondylitis or in good health (not recorded which). The sample consisted of blood, either unsorted or a sorted T cell fraction (not recorded which). The gene calls are TRBV7-9 and TRBJ2-3, with 8 bases aligning to TRBD2. The CDR3 is CASSSGGVITDTQYF. The CDR3 nucleotides are TGTGCCAGCAGCTCCGGGGGGGTTATCACAGATACGCAGTATTTT.